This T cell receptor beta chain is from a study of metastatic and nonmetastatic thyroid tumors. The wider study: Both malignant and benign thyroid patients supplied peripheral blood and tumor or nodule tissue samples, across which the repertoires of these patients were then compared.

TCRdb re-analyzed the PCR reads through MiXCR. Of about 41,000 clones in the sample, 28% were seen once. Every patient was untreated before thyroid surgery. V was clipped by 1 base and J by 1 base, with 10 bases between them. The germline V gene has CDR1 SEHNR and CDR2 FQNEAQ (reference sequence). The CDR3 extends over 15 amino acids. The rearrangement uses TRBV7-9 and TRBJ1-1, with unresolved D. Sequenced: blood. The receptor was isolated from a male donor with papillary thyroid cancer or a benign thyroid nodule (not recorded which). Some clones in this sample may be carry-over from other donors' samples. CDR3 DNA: TGTGCCAGCAGCTTAGATTCACGGACGAACACTGAAGCTTTCTTT. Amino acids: CASSLDSRTNTEAFF.